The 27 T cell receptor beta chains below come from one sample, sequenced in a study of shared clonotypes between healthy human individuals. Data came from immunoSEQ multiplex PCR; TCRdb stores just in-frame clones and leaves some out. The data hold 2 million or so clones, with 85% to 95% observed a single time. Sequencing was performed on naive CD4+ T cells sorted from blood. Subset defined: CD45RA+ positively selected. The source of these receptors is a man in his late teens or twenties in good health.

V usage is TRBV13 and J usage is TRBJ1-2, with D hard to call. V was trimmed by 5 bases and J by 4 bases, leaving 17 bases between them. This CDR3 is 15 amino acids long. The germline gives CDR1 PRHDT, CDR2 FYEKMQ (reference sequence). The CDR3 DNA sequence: TGTGCCAGCAGCCCACGGGAGCGCTTGTTCTATGGCTACACCTTC. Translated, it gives CASSPRERLFYGYTF. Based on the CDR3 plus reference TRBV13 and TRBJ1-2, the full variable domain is AAGVIQSPRHLIKEKRETATLKCYPIPRHDTVYWYQQGPGQDPQFLISFYEKMQSDKGSIPDRFSAQQFSDYHSELNMSSLELGDSALYFCASSPRERLFYGYTFGSGTRLTVV.

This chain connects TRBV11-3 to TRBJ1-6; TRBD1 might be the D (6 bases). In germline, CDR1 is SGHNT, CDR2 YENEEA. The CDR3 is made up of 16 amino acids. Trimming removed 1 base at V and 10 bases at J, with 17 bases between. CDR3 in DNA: TGTGCCAGCAGCTTAGTTTCTTTACAGGGTGACTCACCCCTCCACTTT. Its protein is CASSLVSLQGDSPLHF.

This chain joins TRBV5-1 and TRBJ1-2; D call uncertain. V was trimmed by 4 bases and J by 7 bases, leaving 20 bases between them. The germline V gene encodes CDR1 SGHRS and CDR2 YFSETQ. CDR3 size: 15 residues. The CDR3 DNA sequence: TGCGCCAGCAGCGACTGGGATCCCCGAATCGGTGGCTACACCTTC. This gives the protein CASSDWDPRIGGYTF.

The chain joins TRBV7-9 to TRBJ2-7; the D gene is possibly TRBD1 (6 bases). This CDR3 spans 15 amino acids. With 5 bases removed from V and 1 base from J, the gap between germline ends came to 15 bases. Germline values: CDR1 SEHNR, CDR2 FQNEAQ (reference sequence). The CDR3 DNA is TGTGCCAGCAGCGCACAACCGGGACATTCCTACGAGCAGTACTTC. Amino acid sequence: CASSAQPGHSYEQYF.

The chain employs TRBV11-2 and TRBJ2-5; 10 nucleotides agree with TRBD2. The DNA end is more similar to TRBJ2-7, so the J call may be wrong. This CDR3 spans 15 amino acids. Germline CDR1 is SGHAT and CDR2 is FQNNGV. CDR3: CASSLGLAGAYEQYF. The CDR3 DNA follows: TGTGCCAGCAGCTTAGGGCTAGCGGGAGCCTACGAGCAGTACTTC.

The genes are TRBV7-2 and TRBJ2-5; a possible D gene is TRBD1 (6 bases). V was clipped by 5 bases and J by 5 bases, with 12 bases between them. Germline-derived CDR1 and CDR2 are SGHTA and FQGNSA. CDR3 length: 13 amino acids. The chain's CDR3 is CASSRQGMETQYF. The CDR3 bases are TGTGCCAGCAGCCGGCAGGGGATGGAGACCCAGTACTTC.

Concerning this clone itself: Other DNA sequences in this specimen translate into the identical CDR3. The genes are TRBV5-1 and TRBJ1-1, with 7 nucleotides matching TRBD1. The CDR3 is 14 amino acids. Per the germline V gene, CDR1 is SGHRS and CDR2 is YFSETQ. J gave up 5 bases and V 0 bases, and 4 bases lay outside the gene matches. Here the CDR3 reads CASSLGQGGTEAFF. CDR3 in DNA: TGCGCCAGCAGCTTGGGACAGGGCGGAACTGAAGCTTTCTTT.

The CDR3 bases are TGCGCCAGCAGTGAGACCAGGGAGGGAGATACGCAGTATTTT. Translated, it gives CASSETREGDTQYF. The chain carries TRBV10-1 and TRBJ2-3; 7 bases align to TRBD2. CDR1 WNHNN and CDR2 SYGVQD come from the germline V gene (reference sequence). V was clipped by 2 bases and J by 5 bases; unmatched bases: 4. This CDR3 is 14 amino acids long.

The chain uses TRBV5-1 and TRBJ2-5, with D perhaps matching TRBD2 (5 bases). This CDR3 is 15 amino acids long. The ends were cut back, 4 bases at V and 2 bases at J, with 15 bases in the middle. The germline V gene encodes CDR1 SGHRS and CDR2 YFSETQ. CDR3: CASSADGLGQETQYF. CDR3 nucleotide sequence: TGCGCCAGCAGCGCGGATGGACTCGGGCAAGAGACCCAGTACTTC.

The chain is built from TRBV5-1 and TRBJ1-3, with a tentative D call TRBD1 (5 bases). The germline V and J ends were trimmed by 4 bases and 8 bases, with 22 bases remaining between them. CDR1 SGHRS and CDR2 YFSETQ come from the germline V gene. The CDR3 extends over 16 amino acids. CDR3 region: CASSGGGHIFADTIYF. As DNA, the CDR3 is TGCGCCAGCAGCGGCGGCGGACACATATTCGCGGACACCATATATTTT.

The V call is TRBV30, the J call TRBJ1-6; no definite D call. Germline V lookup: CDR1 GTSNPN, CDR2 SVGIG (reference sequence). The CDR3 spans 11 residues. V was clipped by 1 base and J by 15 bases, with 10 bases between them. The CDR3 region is CAWSADQLLHF. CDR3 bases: TGTGCCTGGAGTGCCGACCAGCTCCTCCACTTT. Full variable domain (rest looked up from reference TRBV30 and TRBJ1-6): SQTIHQWPATLVQPVGSPLSLECTVEGTSNPNLYWYRQAAGRGLQLLFYSVGIGQISSEVPQNLSASRPQDRQFILSSKKLLLSDSGFYLCAWSADQLLHFGNGTRLTVT.

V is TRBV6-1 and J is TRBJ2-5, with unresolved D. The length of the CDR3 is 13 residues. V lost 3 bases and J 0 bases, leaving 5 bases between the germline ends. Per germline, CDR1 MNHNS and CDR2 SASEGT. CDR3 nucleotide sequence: TGTGCCAGCAGTGACAGATACCAAGAGACCCAGTACTTC. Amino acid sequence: CASSDRYQETQYF.

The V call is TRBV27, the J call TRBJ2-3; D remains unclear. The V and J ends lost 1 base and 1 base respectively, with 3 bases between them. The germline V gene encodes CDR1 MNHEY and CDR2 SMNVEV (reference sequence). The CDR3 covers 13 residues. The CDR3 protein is CASSLFRTDTQYF. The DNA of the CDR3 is TGTGCCAGCAGTTTATTTCGCACAGATACGCAGTATTTT.

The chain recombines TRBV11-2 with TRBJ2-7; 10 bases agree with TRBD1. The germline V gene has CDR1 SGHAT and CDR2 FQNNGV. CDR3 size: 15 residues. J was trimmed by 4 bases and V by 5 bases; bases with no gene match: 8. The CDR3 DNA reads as TGTGCCAGCAGCCCAGGGGAGGGACAGGGGTACGAGCAGTACTTC. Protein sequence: CASSPGEGQGYEQYF.

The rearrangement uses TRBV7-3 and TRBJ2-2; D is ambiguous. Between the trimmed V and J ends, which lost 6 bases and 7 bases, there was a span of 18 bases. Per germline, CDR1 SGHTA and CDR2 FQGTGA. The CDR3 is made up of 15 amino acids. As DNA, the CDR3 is TGTGCCAGCAGATCGGACCGGGTCCGAGGCGGGGAGCTGTTTTTT. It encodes CASRSDRVRGGELFF.

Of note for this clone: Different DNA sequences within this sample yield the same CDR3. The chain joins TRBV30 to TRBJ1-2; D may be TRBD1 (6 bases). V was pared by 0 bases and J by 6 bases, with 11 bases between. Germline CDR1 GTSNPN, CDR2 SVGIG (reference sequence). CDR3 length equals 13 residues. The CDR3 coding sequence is TGTGCCTGGAGTGTACAGGGAGCGAATGGCTACACCTTC. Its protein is CAWSVQGANGYTF.

DNA of the CDR3: TGTGCCAGCACAGAGACAGGGGGCGCGGGCTACACCTTC. It translates to CASTETGGAGYTF. The chain combines TRBV18 with TRBJ1-2; 10 bases line up with TRBD1. This CDR3 region has 13 residues. Unmatched junction bases numbered 8, after V lost 8 bases and J lost 8 bases. Germline V gene data show CDR1 as KGHSH and CDR2 as LQKENI.

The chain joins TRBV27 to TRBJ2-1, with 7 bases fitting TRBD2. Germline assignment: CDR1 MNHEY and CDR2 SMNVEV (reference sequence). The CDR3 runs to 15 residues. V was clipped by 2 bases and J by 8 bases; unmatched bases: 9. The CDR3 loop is CASSLEVGGSDEQFF. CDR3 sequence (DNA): TGTGCCAGCAGTTTAGAAGTGGGAGGGTCGGATGAGCAGTTCTTC.

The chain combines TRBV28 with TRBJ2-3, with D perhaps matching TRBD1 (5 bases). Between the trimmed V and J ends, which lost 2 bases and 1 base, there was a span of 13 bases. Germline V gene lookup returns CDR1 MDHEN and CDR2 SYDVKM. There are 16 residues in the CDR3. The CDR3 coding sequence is TGTGCCAGCAGTTTAATGGGGCGCGAGGGCACAGATACGCAGTATTTT. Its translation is CASSLMGREGTDTQYF.

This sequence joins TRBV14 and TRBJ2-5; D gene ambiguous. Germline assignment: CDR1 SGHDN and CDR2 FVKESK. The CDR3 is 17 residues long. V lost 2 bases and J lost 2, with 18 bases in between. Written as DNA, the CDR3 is TGTGCCAGCAGCCAACGTGGGGTTTGGCAGACACAAGAGACCCAGTACTTC. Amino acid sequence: CASSQRGVWQTQETQYF.

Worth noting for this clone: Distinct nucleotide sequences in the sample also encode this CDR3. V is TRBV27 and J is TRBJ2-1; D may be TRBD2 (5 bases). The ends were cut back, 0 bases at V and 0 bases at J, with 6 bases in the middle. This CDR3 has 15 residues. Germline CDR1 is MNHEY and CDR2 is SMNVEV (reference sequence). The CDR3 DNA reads TGTGCCAGCAGTTTATCGGGGAGCTCCTACAATGAGCAGTTCTTC. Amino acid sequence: CASSLSGSSYNEQFF.

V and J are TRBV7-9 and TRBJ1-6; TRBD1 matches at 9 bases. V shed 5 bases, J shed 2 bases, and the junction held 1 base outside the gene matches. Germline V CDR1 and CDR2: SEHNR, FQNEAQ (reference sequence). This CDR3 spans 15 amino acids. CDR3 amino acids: CASSGQGPYNSPLHF. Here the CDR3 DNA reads TGTGCCAGCAGCGGACAGGGGCCCTATAATTCACCCCTCCACTTT.

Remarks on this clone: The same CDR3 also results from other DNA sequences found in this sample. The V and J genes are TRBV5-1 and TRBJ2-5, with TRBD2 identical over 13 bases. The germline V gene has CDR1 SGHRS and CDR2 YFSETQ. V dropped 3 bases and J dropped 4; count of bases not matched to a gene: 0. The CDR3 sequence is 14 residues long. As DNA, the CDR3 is TGCGCCAGCAGCTGGACTAGCGGGGGAGAGACCCAGTACTTC. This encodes CASSWTSGGETQYF.

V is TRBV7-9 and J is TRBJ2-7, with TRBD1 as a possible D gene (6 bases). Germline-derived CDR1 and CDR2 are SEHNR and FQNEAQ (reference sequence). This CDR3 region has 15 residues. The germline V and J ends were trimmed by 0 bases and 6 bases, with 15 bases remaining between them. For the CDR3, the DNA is TGTGCCAGCAGCTTAGCGGCAGGGGAATCGGGCGAGCAGTACTTC. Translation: CASSLAAGESGEQYF.

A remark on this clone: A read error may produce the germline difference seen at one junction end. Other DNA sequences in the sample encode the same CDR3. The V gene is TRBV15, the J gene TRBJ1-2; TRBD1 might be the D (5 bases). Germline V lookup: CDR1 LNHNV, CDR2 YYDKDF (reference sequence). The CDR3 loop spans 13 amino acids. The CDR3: CATSRDLGDGYTF. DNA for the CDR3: TGTGCCACTAGCAGAGATTTGGGGGATGGCTACACCTTC.

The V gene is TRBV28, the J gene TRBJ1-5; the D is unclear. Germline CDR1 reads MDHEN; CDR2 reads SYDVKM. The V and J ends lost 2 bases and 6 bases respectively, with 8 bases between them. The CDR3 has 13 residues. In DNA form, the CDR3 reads TGTGCCAGCAGTTTAATAGTCGGTCAGCCCCAGCATTTT. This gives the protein CASSLIVGQPQHF. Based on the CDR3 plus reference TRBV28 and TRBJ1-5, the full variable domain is DVKVTQSSRYLVKRTGEKVFLECVQDMDHENMFWYRQDPGLGLRLIYFSYDVKMKEKGDIPEGYSVSREKKERFSLILESASTNQTSMYLCASSLIVGQPQHFGDGTRLSIL.

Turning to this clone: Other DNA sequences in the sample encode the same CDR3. The CDR3 nucleotides read TGTGCCAGCAGCTTGGCAGGGCTGGCCTACAATGAGCAGTTCTTC. Translating gives CASSLAGLAYNEQFF. The chain employs TRBV5-4 and TRBJ2-1, with TRBD1 as a possible D gene (5 bases). With 0 bases removed from V and 2 bases from J, the gap between germline ends came to 9 bases. CDR3 length equals 15 residues. Germline values: CDR1 SGHNT, CDR2 YYREEE (reference sequence).